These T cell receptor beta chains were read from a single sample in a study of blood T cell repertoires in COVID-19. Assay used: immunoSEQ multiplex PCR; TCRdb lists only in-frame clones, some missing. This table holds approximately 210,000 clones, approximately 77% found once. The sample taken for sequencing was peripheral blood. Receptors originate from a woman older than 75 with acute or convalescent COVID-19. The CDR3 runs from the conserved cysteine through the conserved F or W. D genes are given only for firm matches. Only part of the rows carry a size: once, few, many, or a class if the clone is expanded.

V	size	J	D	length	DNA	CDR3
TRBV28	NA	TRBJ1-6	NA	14	TGTGCCACCTGTCGAACAGGGCCCGTTTCACCCCTCCACTTT	CATCRTGPVSPLHF
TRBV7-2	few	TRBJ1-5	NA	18	TGTGCCAGCAGCTTAGAAGTGATGTCGGGAGGAGGCAATCAGCCCCAGCATTTT	CASSLEVMSGGGNQPQHF
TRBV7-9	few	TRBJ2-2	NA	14	TGTGCCAGCAGCTTGCGAGAGGCCACCGGGGAGCTGTTTTTT	CASSLREATGELFF
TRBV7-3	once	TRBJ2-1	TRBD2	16	TGTGCCAGCAGCTTAACACTAGCGGGGGCCTACAATGAGCAGTTCTTC	CASSLTLAGAYNEQFF
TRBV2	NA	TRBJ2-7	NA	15	TGTGCCAGCAGTGAGGGGGCCTTGGGATCCTACGAGCAGTACTTC	CASSEGALGSYEQYF
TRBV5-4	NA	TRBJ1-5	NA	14	TGTGCCAGCAGCTTCGGGGGGTGGAATCAGCCCCAGCATTTT	CASSFGGWNQPQHF
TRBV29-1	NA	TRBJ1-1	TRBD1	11	TGCAGCGTTGACGGGGACAGGAGAGCTTTCTTT	CSVDGDRRAFF
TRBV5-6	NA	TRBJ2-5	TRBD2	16	TGTGCCAGCAGCTCCGGACTAGCGGGGGGTCAAGAGACCCAGTACTTC	CASSSGLAGGQETQYF
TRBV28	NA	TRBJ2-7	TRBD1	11	TGTGCCAAGCCAGGGACAGGGGTCCTGGATTTC	CAKPGTGVLDF
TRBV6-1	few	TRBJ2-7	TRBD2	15	TGTGCCAGCAGTGAAGGACTAGCGGGGGGATACGAGCAGTACTTC	CASSEGLAGGYEQYF
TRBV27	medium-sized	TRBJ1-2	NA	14	TGTGCCAGCAGCCAAGGACAGATAAGAGGTGGCTACACCTTC	CASSQGQIRGGYTF
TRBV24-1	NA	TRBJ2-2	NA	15	TGTGCCACCAGCCCCTCGGGTTATAGCACCGGGGAGCTGTTTTTT	CATSPSGYSTGELFF
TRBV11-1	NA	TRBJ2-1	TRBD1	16	TGTGCCAGCAGCCCCACCGGGACAGGGGACTACAATGAGCAGTTCTTC	CASSPTGTGDYNEQFF
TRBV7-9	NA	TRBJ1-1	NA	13	TGTGCCAGCAGCTATCGGGGGGGCACTGAAGCTTTCTTT	CASSYRGGTEAFF
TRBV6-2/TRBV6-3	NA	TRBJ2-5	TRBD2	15	TGTGCCAGCAGTTCCATGACTAGCGGGACGGAGACCCAGTACTTC	CASSSMTSGTETQYF
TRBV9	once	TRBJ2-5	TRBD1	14	TGTGCCAGCAGCGACGACAGGGGCCAAGAGACCCAGTACTTC	CASSDDRGQETQYF
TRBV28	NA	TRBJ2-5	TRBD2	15	TGTGCCAGCAGTTTAGTGGGGGGGAACCAAGAGACCCAGTACTTC	CASSLVGGNQETQYF
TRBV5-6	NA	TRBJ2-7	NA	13	TGTGCCAGCAGCCGGGGGTGGTCCTACGAGCAGTACTTC	CASSRGWSYEQYF